These 21 T cell receptor beta chains share one sample of origin, sequenced in a study of blood T cell repertoires in COVID-19. TCRdb's copy holds only in-frame clones and misses some; the assay was immunoSEQ multiplex PCR. In the table there are around 150,000 clones, less than 85% of which are singletons. Sequencing was done on a sample of peripheral blood. These receptors were collected from a woman aged 80 or over in a cohort sampled during active or convalescent COVID-19.

The V gene is TRBV4-3, the J gene TRBJ2-6; D is perhaps TRBD1 (5 bases). The CDR3 is 17 residues long. Per the germline V gene, CDR1 is LGHNA and CDR2 is YSLEER. V dropped 1 base and J dropped 1 base, with 11 bases sitting between them. CDR3 amino acids: CASSQVHRQSGANVLTF. The CDR3 bases are TGCGCCAGCAGCCAAGTGCATAGACAGTCTGGGGCCAACGTCCTGACTTTC.

This rearrangement joins TRBV5-5 to TRBJ2-5, with TRBD2 matching 8 bases. The CDR3 spans 17 residues. The V segment lost 4 bases and the J segment 3 bases; nucleotides outside the gene matches: 14. Looked up from germline, CDR1 is SGHKS and CDR2 is YYEKEE (reference sequence). Here the CDR3 reads CASSQARDGRGEETQYF. In DNA, the CDR3 is TGTGCCAGCAGCCAAGCCCGTGACGGGCGGGGGGAAGAGACCCAGTACTTC.

The V gene is TRBV27, the J gene TRBJ2-3; 7 bases are a match to TRBD1. CDR1 MNHEY and CDR2 SMNVEV come from the germline V gene (reference sequence). The CDR3 sequence is 14 residues long. The junction had 7 bases not matched to a gene; V was cut back by 5 bases and J by 5 bases. The CDR3 protein is CASSRQGGGDTQYF. The CDR3 coding sequence is TGTGCCAGCAGTCGACAGGGTGGCGGAGATACGCAGTATTTT.

The chain has TRBV9 and TRBJ1-6; D not certain. Germline V gene sequence: CDR1 SGDLS, CDR2 YYNGEE. This CDR3 contains 15 residues. V lost 0 bases to trimming and J lost 3 bases, with 7 bases between them. The CDR3 loop is CASSVGEYYNSPLHF. DNA of the CDR3: TGTGCCAGCAGCGTAGGAGAGTACTATAATTCACCCCTCCACTTT.

The chain has TRBV2 and TRBJ1-4; TRBD1 is a possible D gene (6 bases). Germline V lookup: CDR1 SNHLY, CDR2 FYNNEI. V was shortened by 6 bases and J by 5 bases, with 13 bases between the two germline ends. The CDR3 consists of 14 residues. As DNA, the CDR3 is TGTGCCAGCAGGGCAGGGGAAGGGAATGAAAAACTGTTTTTT. Its protein is CASRAGEGNEKLFF.

CDR3 in amino acids: CASRRSPVEAFF. DNA of the CDR3: TGTGCCAGCAGACGCAGTCCCGTTGAAGCTTTCTTT. This rearrangement joins TRBV28 to TRBJ1-1; D call uncertain. This CDR3 contains 12 residues. V was trimmed by 6 bases and J by 7 bases, leaving 12 bases between them. Looked up from germline, CDR1 is MDHEN and CDR2 is SYDVKM.

CDR3 sequence reads: CATSDPGQGKETQYF. The DNA of the CDR3 is TGTGCCACCAGTGATCCTGGACAGGGAAAAGAGACCCAGTACTTC. The chain couples TRBV24-1 to TRBJ2-5, with TRBD1 matching over 8 bases. Germline V gives CDR1 KGHDR, CDR2 SFDVKD. The CDR3 runs 15 residues. After removal of 3 bases from V and 3 bases from J, the junction contained 5 bases not matched to a gene.

This clone has only one observation. V is TRBV5-1 and J is TRBJ2-5, with D possibly matching TRBD2 (7 bases). Germline assignment: CDR1 SGHRS and CDR2 YFSETQ. The CDR3 spans 14 residues. Trimming stripped 0 bases from V and 4 bases from J, with 10 bases between. CDR3 region: CASSLAGGAETQYF. CDR3 nucleotide sequence: TGCGCCAGCAGCTTGGCGGGGGGCGCAGAGACCCAGTACTTC.

V usage is TRBV7-9 and J usage is TRBJ1-5, with 7 bases that match TRBD1. The V gene's germline CDR1 is SEHNR and CDR2 FQNEAQ (reference sequence). V lost 1 base and J lost 4; bases outside the gene matches: 1. CDR3 length equals 14 residues. The CDR3 DNA reads TGTGCCAGCAGCTTAGGGGACAGAAATCAGCCCCAGCATTTT. It encodes CASSLGDRNQPQHF.

The chain combines TRBV11-1 with TRBJ2-2, with D uncertain. V was pared by 5 bases and J by 0 bases, with 10 bases between. There are 15 residues in the CDR3. CDR1 is SGHAT, CDR2 FQDESV, per germline (reference sequence). CDR3 sequence: CASSVARANTGELFF. The CDR3, as DNA: TGTGCCAGCAGCGTCGCCCGGGCGAACACCGGGGAGCTGTTTTTT.

The V gene is TRBV9, the J gene TRBJ2-3; D gene unclear. Germline V lookup: CDR1 SGDLS, CDR2 YYNGEE. The V gene lost 4 bases and the J gene lost 1 base, with 19 bases spanning the gap. The CDR3 is 17 amino acids. The CDR3 here is CASSPRNRVMGTDTQYF. The CDR3 nucleotides read TGTGCCAGCAGCCCTCGAAACCGGGTGATGGGCACAGATACGCAGTATTTT.

The rearrangement uses TRBV5-6 and TRBJ1-2; tentative D call: TRBD1 (5 bases). Germline CDR1 is SGHDT and CDR2 is YYEEEE. The CDR3 extends over 14 amino acids. The V end was cut by 0 bases, the J end by 0 bases, with 6 bases between. The CDR3 is CASSLGQSNYGYTF. The CDR3 DNA reads as TGTGCCAGCAGCTTGGGACAGTCTAACTATGGCTACACCTTC. Full variable domain (outside the CDR3, taken from reference TRBV5-6 and TRBJ1-2): DAGVTQSPTHLIKTRGQQVTLRCSPKSGHDTVSWYQQALGQGPQFIFQYYEEEERQRGNFPDRFSGHQFPNYSSELNVNALLLGDSALYLCASSLGQSNYGYTFGSGTRLTVV.

This clone was picked up one time. This chain uses TRBV7-9 with TRBJ2-7; D may be TRBD1 (5 bases). Trimming took off 5 bases at V and 6 bases at J, with 11 bases between the two ends. The CDR3 runs to 12 residues. Per germline, CDR1 SEHNR and CDR2 FQNEAQ (reference sequence). In DNA form, the CDR3 reads TGTGCCAGCAGCCAATTAACAGGCGAGCAGTACGTC. It translates to CASSQLTGEQYV.

The chain joins TRBV28 to TRBJ2-3; D not certain. The germline gives CDR1 MDHEN, CDR2 SYDVKM. V was cut by 3 bases and J by 6 bases, with 19 bases left in between. The CDR3 covers 16 residues. The CDR3 bases are TGTGCCAGCAGTTTTTCCGTCCAGGATACACACGATACGCAGTATTTT. It is translated as CASSFSVQDTHDTQYF.

The sample holds many counts of this clone. The V call is TRBV6-6, the J call TRBJ1-5; TRBD1 matches at 7 bases. Germline loops: CDR1 MNHNY, CDR2 SVGAGI (reference sequence). J lost 2 bases, V lost 8 bases, and 6 bases had no gene match. The CDR3 extends over 14 amino acids. The CDR3 coding sequence is TGTGCCAGCGGAGGGGGCTTGGGCAATCAGCCCCAGCATTTT. Translating gives CASGGGLGNQPQHF.

The rearrangement uses TRBV2 and TRBJ1-5; D is unclear. Germline CDR1 and CDR2: SNHLY and FYNNEI. This CDR3 region has 14 residues. Trimming shortened V by 8 bases and J by 0 bases, and 11 bases separated the two germline ends. The CDR3 protein is CASASEYSNQPQHF. Written as DNA, the CDR3 is TGTGCCAGCGCATCAGAATATAGCAATCAGCCCCAGCATTTT.

The V and J genes are TRBV11-3 and TRBJ2-3; 8 positions match TRBD2. Trimming took 3 bases from V and 0 from J; bases not matched to a gene: 2. The CDR3 loop spans 15 amino acids. From germline, CDR1 is SGHNT and CDR2 YENEEA. DNA of the CDR3: TGTGCCAGCAGCTTCGGGGGGGGTAGCACAGATACGCAGTATTTT. Translating it yields CASSFGGGSTDTQYF.

V is TRBV24-1 and J is TRBJ1-6; D is possibly TRBD1 (6 bases). Looked up from germline, CDR1 is KGHDR and CDR2 is SFDVKD. V lost 0 bases, J lost 5 bases, and 10 bases lay in between. The CDR3 contains 16 residues. CDR3 protein: CATSDLTGLDNSPLHF. The CDR3 DNA is TGTGCCACCAGTGATTTGACAGGGCTGGATAATTCACCCCTCCACTTT.

The V and J genes are TRBV11-3 and TRBJ2-7; no clear D. This CDR3 is built from 14 residues. V was pared by 0 bases and J by 0 bases, with 6 bases between. CDR1 and CDR2 (germline): SGHNT, YENEEA. CDR3 sequence: CASSLEPSSYEQYF. In nucleotides, the CDR3 is TGTGCCAGCAGCTTAGAACCGAGCTCCTACGAGCAGTACTTC.

In its sample, this clone was seen once. The chain employs TRBV28 and TRBJ1-3; D remains unclear. V shed 6 bases and J shed 0 bases, with 3 bases lying between them. The CDR3 sequence is 12 residues long. Germline V gene lookup returns CDR1 MDHEN and CDR2 SYDVKM. CDR3 sequence (DNA): TGTGCCAGCAGCCTCTCTGGAAACACCATATATTTT. This gives the protein CASSLSGNTIYF. Together with reference TRBV28 and TRBJ1-3, the CDR3 gives the full variable domain: DVKVTQSSRYLVKRTGEKVFLECVQDMDHENMFWYRQDPGLGLRLIYFSYDVKMKEKGDIPEGYSVSREKKERFSLILESASTNQTSMYLCASSLSGNTIYFGEGSWLTVV.

This clone was observed a handful of times. The chain couples TRBV9 to TRBJ2-2, with 7 bases aligning to TRBD1. Germline V gene sequence: CDR1 SGDLS, CDR2 YYNGEE. The junction had 4 bases not matched to a gene; V was cut back by 4 bases and J by 4 bases. CDR3 length: 14 residues. The CDR3 sequence is CASSLRQGTGELFF. The CDR3 nucleotides read TGTGCCAGCAGCCTACGACAGGGCACCGGGGAGCTGTTTTTT.